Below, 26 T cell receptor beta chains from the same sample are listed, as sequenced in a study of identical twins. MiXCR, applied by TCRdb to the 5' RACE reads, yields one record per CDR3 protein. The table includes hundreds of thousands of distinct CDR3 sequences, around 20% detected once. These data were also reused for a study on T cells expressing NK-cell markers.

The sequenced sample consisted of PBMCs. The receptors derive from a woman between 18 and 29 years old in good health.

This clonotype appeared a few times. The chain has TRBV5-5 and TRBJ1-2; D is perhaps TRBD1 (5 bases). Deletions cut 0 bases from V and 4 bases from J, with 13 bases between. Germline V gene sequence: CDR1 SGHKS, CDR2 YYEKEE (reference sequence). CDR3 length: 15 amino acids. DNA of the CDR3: TGTGCCAGCAGCTTGGATCCGGGGGGGATCTATGGCTACACCTTC. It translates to CASSLDPGGIYGYTF.

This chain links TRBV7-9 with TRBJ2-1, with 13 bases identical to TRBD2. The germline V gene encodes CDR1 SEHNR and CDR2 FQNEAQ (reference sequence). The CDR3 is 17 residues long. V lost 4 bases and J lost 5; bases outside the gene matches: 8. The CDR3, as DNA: TGTGCCAGCAGCTCGTGGACTAGCGGGAGTATTCACAATGAGCAGTTCTTC. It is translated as CASSSWTSGSIHNEQFF.

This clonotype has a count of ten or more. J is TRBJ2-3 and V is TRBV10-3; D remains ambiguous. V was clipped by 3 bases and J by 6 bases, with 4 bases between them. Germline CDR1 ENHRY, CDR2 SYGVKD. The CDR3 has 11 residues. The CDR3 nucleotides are TGTGCCATCAGTGACGGGGATACGCAGTATTTT. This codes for CAISDGDTQYF.

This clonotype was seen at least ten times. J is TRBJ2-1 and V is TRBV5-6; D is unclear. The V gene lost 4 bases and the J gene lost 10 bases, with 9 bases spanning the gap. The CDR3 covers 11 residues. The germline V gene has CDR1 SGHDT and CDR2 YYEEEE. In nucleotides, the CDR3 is TGTGCCAGCAGCCGAGAACAAGAGCAGTTCTTC. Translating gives CASSREQEQFF. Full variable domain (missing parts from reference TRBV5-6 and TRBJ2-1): DAGVTQSPTHLIKTRGQQVTLRCSPKSGHDTVSWYQQALGQGPQFIFQYYEEEERQRGNFPDRFSGHQFPNYSSELNVNALLLGDSALYLCASSREQEQFFGPGTRLTVL.

The CDR3 loop is CATGSGGYEQYF. In DNA, the CDR3 is TGTGCCACCGGTAGCGGGGGGTACGAGCAGTACTTC. The chain employs TRBV15 and TRBJ2-7, with 10 bases lining up with TRBD2. V was clipped by 8 bases and J by 4 bases; unmatched bases: 2. Germline CDR1 and CDR2: LNHNV and YYDKDF (reference sequence). This CDR3 region has 12 residues.

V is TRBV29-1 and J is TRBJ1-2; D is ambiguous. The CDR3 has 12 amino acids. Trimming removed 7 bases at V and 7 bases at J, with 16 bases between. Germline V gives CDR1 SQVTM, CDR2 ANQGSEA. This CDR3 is CSAWAHRGGYTF. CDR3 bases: TGCAGCGCCTGGGCTCACCGTGGTGGCTACACCTTC. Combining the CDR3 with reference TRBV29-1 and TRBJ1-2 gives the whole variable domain SAVISQKPSRDICQRGTSLTIQCQVDSQVTMMFWYRQQPGQSLTLIATANQGSEATYESGFVIDKFPISRPNLTFSTLTVSNMSPEDSSIYLCSAWAHRGGYTFGSGTRLTVV.

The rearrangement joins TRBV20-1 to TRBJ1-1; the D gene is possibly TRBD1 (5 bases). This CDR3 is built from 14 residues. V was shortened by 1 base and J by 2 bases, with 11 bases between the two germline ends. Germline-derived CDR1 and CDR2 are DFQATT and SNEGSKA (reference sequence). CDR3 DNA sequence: TGCAGTGCTAGAGGGGGCGCGCCTAACACTGAAGCTTTCTTT. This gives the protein CSARGGAPNTEAFF.

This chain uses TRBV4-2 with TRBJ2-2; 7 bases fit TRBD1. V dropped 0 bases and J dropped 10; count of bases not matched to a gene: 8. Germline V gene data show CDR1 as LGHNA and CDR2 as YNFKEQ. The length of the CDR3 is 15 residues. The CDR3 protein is CASSQEHSQGEELFF. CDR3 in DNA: TGTGCCAGCAGCCAAGAGCACTCGCAGGGGGAGGAGCTGTTTTTT.

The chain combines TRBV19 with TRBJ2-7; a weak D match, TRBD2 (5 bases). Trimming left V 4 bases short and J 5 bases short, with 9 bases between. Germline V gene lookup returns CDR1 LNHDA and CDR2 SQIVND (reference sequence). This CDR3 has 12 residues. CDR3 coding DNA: TGTGCCAGTAGTAGCCGGACTCACGAGCAGTACTTC. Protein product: CASSSRTHEQYF. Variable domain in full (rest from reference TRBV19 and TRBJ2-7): DGGITQSPKYLFRKEGQNVTLSCEQNLNHDAMYWYRQDPGQGLRLIYYSQIVNDFQKGDIAEGYSVSREKKESFPLTVTSAQKNPTAFYLCASSSRTHEQYFGPGTRLTVT.

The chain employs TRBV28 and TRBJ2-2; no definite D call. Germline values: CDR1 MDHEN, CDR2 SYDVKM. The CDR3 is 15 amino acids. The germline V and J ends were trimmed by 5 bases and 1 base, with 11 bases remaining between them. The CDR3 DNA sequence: TGTGCCAGCAGTACCCGACCGGGGAACACCGGGGAGCTGTTTTTT. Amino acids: CASSTRPGNTGELFF. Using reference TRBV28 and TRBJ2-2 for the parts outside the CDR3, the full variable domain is DVKVTQSSRYLVKRTGEKVFLECVQDMDHENMFWYRQDPGLGLRLIYFSYDVKMKEKGDIPEGYSVSREKKERFSLILESASTNQTSMYLCASSTRPGNTGELFFGEGSRLTVL.

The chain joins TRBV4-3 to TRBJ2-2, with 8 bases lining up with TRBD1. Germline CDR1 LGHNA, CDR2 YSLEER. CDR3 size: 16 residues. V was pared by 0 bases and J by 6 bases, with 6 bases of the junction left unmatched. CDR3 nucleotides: TGCGCCAGCAGCCAAGAGTTGACAGGGGTAGCCGGGGAGCTGTTTTTT. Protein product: CASSQELTGVAGELFF.

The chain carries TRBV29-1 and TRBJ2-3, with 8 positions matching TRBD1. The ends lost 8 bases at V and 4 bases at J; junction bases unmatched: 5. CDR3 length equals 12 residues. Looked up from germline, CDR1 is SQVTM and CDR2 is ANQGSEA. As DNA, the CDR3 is TGCAGCCTTACAGGGGGTCCAGATACGCAGTATTTT. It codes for CSLTGGPDTQYF.

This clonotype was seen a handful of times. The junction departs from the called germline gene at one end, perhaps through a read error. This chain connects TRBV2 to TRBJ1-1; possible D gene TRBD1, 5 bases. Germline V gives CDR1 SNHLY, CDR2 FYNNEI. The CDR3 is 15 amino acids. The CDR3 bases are TGTGCCAGCAGCGCTAGCCAGGGCCTCAACACTGAAGCTTTTTTT. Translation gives CASSASQGLNTEAFF.

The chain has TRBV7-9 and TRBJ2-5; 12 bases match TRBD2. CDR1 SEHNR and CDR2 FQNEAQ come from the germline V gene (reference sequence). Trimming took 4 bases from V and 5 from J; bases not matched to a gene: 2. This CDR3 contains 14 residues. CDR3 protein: CASSSSGGVETQYF. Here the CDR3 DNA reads TGTGCCAGCAGCTCTAGCGGGGGGGTGGAGACCCAGTACTTC.

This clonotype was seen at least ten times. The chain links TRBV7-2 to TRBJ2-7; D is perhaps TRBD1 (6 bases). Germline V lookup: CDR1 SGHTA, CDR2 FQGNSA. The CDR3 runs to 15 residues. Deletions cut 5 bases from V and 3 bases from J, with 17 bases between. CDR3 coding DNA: TGTGCCAGCAGCCATCGGACAGCGACGAACTACGAGCAGTACTTC. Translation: CASSHRTATNYEQYF. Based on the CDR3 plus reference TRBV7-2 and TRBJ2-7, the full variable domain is GAGVSQSPSNKVTEKGKDVELRCDPISGHTALYWYRQSLGQGLEFLIYFQGNSAPDKSGLPSDRFSAERTGGSVSTLTIQRTQQEDSAVYLCASSHRTATNYEQYFGPGTRLTVT.

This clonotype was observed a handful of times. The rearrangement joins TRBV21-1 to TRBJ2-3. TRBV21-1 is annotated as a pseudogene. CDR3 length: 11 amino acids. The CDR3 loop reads CASSNWMWQYF. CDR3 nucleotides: TGTGCCAGCAGCAACTGGATGTGGCAGTATTTT.

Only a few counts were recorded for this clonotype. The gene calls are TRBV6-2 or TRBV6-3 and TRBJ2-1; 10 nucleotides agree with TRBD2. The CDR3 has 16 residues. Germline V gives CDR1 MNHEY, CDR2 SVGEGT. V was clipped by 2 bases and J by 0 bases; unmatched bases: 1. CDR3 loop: CASSYRTSGSYNEQFF. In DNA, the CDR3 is TGTGCCAGCAGTTACCGGACTAGCGGCTCCTACAATGAGCAGTTCTTC.

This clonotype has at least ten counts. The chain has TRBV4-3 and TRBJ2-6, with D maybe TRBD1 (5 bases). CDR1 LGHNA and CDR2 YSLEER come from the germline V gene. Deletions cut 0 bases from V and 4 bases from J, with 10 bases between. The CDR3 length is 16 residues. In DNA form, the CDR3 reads TGCGCCAGCAGCCAAGAGGCAGGGTCCGGGGCCAACGTCCTGACTTTC. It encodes CASSQEAGSGANVLTF.

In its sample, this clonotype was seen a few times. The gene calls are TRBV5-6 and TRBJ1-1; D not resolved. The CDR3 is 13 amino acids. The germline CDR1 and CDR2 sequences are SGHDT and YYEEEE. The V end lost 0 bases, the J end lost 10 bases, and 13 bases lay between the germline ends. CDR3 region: CASSLGWELGAFF. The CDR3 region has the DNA TGTGCCAGCAGCTTGGGGTGGGAACTGGGAGCTTTCTTT.

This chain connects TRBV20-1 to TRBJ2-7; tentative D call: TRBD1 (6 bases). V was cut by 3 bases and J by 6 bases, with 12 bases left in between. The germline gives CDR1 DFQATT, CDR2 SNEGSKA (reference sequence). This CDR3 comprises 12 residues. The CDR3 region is CSARKGEIEQYF. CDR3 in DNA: TGCAGTGCTAGGAAGGGGGAAATCGAGCAGTACTTC.

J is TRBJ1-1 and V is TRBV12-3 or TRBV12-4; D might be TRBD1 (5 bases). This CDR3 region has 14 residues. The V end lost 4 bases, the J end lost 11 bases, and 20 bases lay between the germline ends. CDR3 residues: CASSSGLYVSGAFF. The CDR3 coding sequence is TGTGCCAGCAGTTCAGGGCTTTACGTATCTGGCGCTTTCTTT.

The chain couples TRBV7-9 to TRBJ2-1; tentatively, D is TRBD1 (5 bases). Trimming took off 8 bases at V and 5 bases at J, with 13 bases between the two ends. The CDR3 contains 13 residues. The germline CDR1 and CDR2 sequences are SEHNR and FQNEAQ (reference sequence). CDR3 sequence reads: CASFWVGDNEQFF. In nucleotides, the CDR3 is TGTGCCAGCTTTTGGGTAGGGGACAATGAGCAGTTCTTC.

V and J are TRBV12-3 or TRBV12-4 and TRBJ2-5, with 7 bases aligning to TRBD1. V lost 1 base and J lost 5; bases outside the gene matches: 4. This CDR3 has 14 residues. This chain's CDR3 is CASSLEGGAETQYF. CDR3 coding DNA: TGTGCCAGCAGTTTAGAAGGGGGCGCGGAGACCCAGTACTTC.

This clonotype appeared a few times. CDR3 DNA: TGCAGTGCTAGACCTCTCTACGAGCAGTACTTC. This codes for CSARPLYEQYF. V and J are TRBV20-1 and TRBJ2-7; D unresolved. The germline CDR1 and CDR2 sequences are DFQATT and SNEGSKA (reference sequence). V was shortened by 2 bases and J by 3 bases, with 5 bases between the two germline ends. The CDR3 extends over 11 amino acids.

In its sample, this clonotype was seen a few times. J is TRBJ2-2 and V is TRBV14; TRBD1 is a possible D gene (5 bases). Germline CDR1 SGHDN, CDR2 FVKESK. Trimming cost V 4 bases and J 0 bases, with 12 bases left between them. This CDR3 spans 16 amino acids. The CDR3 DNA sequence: TGTGCCAGCAGCCTCTCGGACACCGCGAACACCGGGGAGCTGTTTTTT. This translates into CASSLSDTANTGELFF. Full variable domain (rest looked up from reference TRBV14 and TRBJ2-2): EAGVTQFPSHSVIEKGQTVTLRCDPISGHDNLYWYRRVMGKEIKFLLHFVKESKQDESGMPNNRFLAERTGGTYSTLKVQPAELEDSGVYFCASSLSDTANTGELFFGEGSRLTVL.

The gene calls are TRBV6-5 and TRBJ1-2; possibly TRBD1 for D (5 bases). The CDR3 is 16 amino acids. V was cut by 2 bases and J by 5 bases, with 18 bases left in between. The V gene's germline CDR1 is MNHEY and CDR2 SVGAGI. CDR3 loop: CASSYGTSREGYGYTF. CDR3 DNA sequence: TGTGCCAGCAGTTACGGGACCTCCAGGGAGGGGTATGGCTACACCTTC.